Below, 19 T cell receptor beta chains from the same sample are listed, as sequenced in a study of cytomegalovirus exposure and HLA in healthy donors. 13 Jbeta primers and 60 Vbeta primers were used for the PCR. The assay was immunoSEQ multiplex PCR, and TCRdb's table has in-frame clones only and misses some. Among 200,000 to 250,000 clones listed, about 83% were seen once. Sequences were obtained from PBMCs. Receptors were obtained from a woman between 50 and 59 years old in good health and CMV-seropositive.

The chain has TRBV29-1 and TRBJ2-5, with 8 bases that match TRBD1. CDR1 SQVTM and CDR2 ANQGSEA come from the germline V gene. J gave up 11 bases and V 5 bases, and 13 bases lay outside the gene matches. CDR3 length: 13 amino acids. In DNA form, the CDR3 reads TGCAGCGTTCGCCAGGGGGCGCCCGGGGAGCAGTACTTC. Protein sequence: CSVRQGAPGEQYF.

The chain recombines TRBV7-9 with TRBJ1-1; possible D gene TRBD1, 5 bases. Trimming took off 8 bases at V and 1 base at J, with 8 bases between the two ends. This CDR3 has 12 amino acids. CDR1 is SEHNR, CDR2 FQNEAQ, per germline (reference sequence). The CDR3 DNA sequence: TGTGCCAGCTTTAGGGGGAACACTGAAGCTTTCTTT. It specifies CASFRGNTEAFF.

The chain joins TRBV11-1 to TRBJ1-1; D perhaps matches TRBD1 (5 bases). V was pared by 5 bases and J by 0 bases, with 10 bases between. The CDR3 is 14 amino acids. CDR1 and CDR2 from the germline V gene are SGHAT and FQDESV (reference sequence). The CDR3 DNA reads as TGTGCCAGCAGCCCACAGGTTTTGAACACTGAAGCTTTCTTT. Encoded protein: CASSPQVLNTEAFF. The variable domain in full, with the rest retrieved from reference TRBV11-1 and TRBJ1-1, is EAEVAQSPRYKITEKSQAVAFWCDPISGHATLYWYRQILGQGPELLVQFQDESVVDDSQLPKDRFSAERLKGVDSTLKIQPAELGDSAMYLCASSPQVLNTEAFFGQGTRLTVV.

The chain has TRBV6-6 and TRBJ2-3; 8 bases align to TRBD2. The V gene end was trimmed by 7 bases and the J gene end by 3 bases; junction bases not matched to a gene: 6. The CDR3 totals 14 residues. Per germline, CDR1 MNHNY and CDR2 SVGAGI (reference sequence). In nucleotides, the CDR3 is TGTGCCAGCACCGACGGGGGGGGAACAGATACGCAGTATTTT. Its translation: CASTDGGGTDTQYF.

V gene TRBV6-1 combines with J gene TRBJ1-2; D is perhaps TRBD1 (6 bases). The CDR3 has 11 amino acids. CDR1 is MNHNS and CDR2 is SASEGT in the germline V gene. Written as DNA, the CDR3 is TGTGTCACCCCAGGGGACTATGGCTACACCTTC. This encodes CVTPGDYGYTF.

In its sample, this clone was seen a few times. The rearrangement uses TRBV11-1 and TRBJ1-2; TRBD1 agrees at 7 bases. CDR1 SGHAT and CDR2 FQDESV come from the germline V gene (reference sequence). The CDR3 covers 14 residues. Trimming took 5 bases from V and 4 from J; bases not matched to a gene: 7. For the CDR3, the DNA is TGTGCCAGCAGCCGAGGACAGGCGACCTATGGCTACACCTTC. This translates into CASSRGQATYGYTF. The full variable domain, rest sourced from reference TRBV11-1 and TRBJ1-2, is EAEVAQSPRYKITEKSQAVAFWCDPISGHATLYWYRQILGQGPELLVQFQDESVVDDSQLPKDRFSAERLKGVDSTLKIQPAELGDSAMYLCASSRGQATYGYTFGSGTRLTVV.

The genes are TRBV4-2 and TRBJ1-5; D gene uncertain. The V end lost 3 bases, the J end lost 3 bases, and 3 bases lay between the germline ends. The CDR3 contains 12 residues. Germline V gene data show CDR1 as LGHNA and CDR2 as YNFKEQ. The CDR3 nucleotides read TGTGCCAGCAGCCACCTCAATCAGCCCCAGCATTTT. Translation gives CASSHLNQPQHF.

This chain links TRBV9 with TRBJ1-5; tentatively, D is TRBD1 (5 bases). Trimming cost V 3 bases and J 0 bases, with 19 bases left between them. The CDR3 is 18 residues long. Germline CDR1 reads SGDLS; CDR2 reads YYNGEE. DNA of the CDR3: TGTGCCAGCAGCGCCTCCGGTTGGGGTAGGGGTAGCAATCAGCCCCAGCATTTT. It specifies CASSASGWGRGSNQPQHF. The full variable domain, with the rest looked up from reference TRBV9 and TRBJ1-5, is DSGVTQTPKHLITATGQRVTLRCSPRSGDLSVYWYQQSLDQGLQFLIQYYNGEERAKGNILERFSAQQFPDLHSELNLSSLELGDSALYFCASSASGWGRGSNQPQHFGDGTRLSIL.

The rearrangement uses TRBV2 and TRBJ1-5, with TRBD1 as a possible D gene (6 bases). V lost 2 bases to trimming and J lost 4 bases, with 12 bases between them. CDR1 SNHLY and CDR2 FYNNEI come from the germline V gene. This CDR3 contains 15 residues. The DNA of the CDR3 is TGTGCCAGCAGTGAATATGGGACAAGGAATCAGCCCCAGCATTTT. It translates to CASSEYGTRNQPQHF.

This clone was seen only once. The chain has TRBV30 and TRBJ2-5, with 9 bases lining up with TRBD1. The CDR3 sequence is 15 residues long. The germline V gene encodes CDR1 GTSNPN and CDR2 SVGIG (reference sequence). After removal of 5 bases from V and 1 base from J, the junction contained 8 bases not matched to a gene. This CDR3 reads CAWAETGGSQETQYF. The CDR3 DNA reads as TGTGCCTGGGCCGAGACAGGGGGTTCCCAAGAGACCCAGTACTTC.

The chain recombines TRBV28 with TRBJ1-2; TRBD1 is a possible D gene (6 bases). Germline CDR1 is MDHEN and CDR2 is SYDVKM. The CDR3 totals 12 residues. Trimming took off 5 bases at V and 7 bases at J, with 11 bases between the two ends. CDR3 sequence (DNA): TGTGCCAGCAGTACAGGGAGGGCTGGCTACACCTTC. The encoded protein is CASSTGRAGYTF.

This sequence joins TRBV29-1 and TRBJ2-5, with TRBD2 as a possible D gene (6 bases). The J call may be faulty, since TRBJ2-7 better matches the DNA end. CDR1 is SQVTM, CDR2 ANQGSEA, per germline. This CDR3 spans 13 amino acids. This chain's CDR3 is CSVEEPGRYEQYF. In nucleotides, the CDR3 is TGCAGCGTTGAAGAACCGGGGAGGTACGAGCAGTACTTC.

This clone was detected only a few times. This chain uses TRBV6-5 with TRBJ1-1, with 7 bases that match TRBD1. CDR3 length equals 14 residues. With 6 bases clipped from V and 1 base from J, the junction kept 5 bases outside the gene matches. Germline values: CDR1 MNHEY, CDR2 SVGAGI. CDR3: CASRDGTANTEAFF. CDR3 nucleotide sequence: TGTGCCAGCAGAGACGGGACAGCGAACACTGAAGCTTTCTTT.

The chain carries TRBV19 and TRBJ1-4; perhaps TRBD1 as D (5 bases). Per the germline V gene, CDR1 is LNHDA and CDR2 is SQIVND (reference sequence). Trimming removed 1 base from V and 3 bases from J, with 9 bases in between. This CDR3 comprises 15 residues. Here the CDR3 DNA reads TGTGCCAGTAGTATAGTTGGGGGGTCTAATGAAAAACTGTTTTTT. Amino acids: CASSIVGGSNEKLFF.

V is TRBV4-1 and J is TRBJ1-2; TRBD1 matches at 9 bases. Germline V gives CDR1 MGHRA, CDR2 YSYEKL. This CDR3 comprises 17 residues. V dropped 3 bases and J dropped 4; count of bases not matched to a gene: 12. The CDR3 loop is CASSHRQGGGDTYGYTF. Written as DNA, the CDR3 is TGCGCCAGCAGCCACCGACAGGGGGGGGGAGACACCTATGGCTACACCTTC.

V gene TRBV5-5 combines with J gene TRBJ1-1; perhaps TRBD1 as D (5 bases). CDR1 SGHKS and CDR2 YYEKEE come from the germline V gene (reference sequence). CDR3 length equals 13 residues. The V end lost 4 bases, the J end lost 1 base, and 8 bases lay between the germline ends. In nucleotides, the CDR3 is TGTGCCAGCAGCCAACAGGAGAACACTGAAGCTTTCTTT. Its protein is CASSQQENTEAFF.

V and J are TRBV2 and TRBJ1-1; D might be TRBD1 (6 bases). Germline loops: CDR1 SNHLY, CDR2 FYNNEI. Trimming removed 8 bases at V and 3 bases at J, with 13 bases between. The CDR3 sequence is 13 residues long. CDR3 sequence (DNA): TGTGCCAGCCCCCAGGACAGCGACACTGAAGCTTTCTTT. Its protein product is CASPQDSDTEAFF.

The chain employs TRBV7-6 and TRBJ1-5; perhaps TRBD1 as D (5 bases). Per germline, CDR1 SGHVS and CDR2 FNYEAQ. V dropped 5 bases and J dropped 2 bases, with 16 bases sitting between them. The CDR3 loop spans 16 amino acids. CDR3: CASSPGRRGGNQPQHF. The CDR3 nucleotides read TGTGCCAGCAGCCCAGGTCGGAGGGGTGGCAATCAGCCCCAGCATTTT.

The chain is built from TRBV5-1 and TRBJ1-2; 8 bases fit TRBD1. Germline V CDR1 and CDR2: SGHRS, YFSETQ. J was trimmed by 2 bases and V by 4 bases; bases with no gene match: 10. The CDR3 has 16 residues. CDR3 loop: CASSLPPTGVNYGYTF. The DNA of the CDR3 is TGCGCCAGCAGCCTCCCCCCGACAGGGGTGAACTATGGCTACACCTTC.